What follows are 20 T cell receptor beta chains derived from one specimen sequenced in a study of blood T cell repertoires in COVID-19. Clones were sequenced by immunoSEQ multiplex PCR, and TCRdb holds only the in-frame ones, with some missing. The sample has some 290,000 clones, approximately 90% seen once. Sample: peripheral blood. These receptors were obtained from a woman between 45 and 60 years old who had recovered from COVID-19.

This chain joins TRBV6-2 or TRBV6-3 and TRBJ1-2; possible D gene TRBD1, 6 bases. The CDR3 consists of 19 residues. Germline assignment: CDR1 MNHEY and CDR2 SVGEGT. V lost 0 bases and J 3 bases, leaving 23 bases between the germline ends. The CDR3 protein is CASSYSTSSWQGLYYGYTF. CDR3 nucleotide sequence: TGTGCCAGCAGTTACTCGACGAGCTCGTGGCAGGGGCTTTACTATGGCTACACCTTC.

The chain uses TRBV4-3 and TRBJ2-7; D remains ambiguous. CDR1 and CDR2 (germline): LGHNA, YSLEER. V lost 0 bases and J lost 2, with 11 bases in between. This CDR3 comprises 15 residues. The CDR3 coding sequence is TGCGCCAGCAGCCAAGAGTCAAGCGATCCCTACGAGCAGTACTTC. Translated: CASSQESSDPYEQYF.

The chain couples TRBV9 to TRBJ2-3; 9 nucleotides line up with TRBD2. Per germline, CDR1 SGDLS and CDR2 YYNGEE. The CDR3 contains 17 residues. The V gene end was trimmed by 0 bases and the J gene end by 1 base; junction bases not matched to a gene: 6. For the CDR3, the DNA is TGTGCCAGCAGCGTAGCGGGCCTAGCGGGACGCACAGATACGCAGTATTTT. Protein product: CASSVAGLAGRTDTQYF.

This rearrangement joins TRBV30 to TRBJ1-6; D is unresolved. CDR1 and CDR2 from the germline V gene are GTSNPN and SVGIG (reference sequence). V was pared by 0 bases and J by 9 bases, with 12 bases between. There are 14 residues in the CDR3. CDR3: CAWSVGLMSSPLHF. DNA for the CDR3: TGTGCCTGGAGTGTTGGTCTGATGAGTTCACCCCTCCACTTT.

The rearrangement joins TRBV7-3 to TRBJ2-1; D uncertain. The CDR3 is made up of 13 amino acids. With 4 bases removed from V and 0 bases from J, the gap between germline ends came to 4 bases. Germline V gene data show CDR1 as SGHTA and CDR2 as FQGTGA. The CDR3, as DNA: TGTGCCAGCAGCTCGAGCTCCTACAATGAGCAGTTCTTC. This sequence encodes CASSSSSYNEQFF.

The V call is TRBV7-2, the J call TRBJ2-1; TRBD2 matches at 12 bases. Trimming cost V 5 bases and J 8 bases; bases outside gene matches: 4. The CDR3 runs 14 residues. Germline V gives CDR1 SGHTA, CDR2 FQGNSA. The CDR3 reads CASSGLAGSDEQFF. In DNA form, the CDR3 reads TGTGCCAGCAGCGGACTAGCGGGGTCTGATGAGCAGTTCTTC.

This clone was seen only a few times. This chain joins TRBV30 and TRBJ1-2, with 9 bases lining up with TRBD1. With 4 bases clipped from V and 7 bases from J, the junction kept 16 bases outside the gene matches. CDR3 length: 16 residues. Germline-derived CDR1 and CDR2 are GTSNPN and SVGIG (reference sequence). This CDR3 is CAWNQLGTGKESGYTF. For the CDR3, the DNA is TGTGCCTGGAACCAATTAGGGACAGGGAAGGAGAGTGGCTACACCTTC.

With respect to this clone: Additional DNA sequences in this sample encode the identical CDR3. V and J are TRBV5-4 and TRBJ2-7; no clear D. V was cut by 2 bases and J by 0 bases, with 3 bases left in between. Germline lookup yields CDR1 SGHNT and CDR2 YYREEE (reference sequence). This CDR3 has 12 amino acids. The CDR3 loop reads CASSFNSYEQYF. For the CDR3, the DNA is TGTGCCAGCAGCTTCAACTCCTACGAGCAGTACTTC.

This sequence joins TRBV6-6 and TRBJ2-5; 9 nucleotides match TRBD1. V lost 5 bases to trimming and J lost 5 bases; unmatched junction nucleotides: 3. This CDR3 has 13 amino acids. Germline CDR1 reads MNHNY; CDR2 reads SVGAGI (reference sequence). CDR3 nucleotides: TGTGCCAGCAGTAGGACAGGGGACGAGACCCAGTACTTC. The encoded protein is CASSRTGDETQYF.

The CDR3 region is CASSLRQGQHSPLHF. Written as DNA, the CDR3 is TGTGCCAGCAGCTTGAGACAGGGCCAACATTCACCCCTCCACTTT. V usage is TRBV11-2 and J usage is TRBJ1-6; TRBD1 matches at 7 bases. There are 15 residues in the CDR3. Germline-derived CDR1 and CDR2 are SGHAT and FQNNGV. With 3 bases clipped from V and 8 bases from J, the junction kept 7 bases outside the gene matches.

As DNA, the CDR3 is TGCGCCAGCAGCTCGGGACAGATCTATGGCTACACCTTC. Translated: CASSSGQIYGYTF. The gene calls are TRBV5-1 and TRBJ1-2; 7 bases align to TRBD1. The V segment lost 3 bases and the J segment 4 bases; nucleotides outside the gene matches: 3. This CDR3 is built from 13 residues. Germline V gene data show CDR1 as SGHRS and CDR2 as YFSETQ.

The V gene is TRBV5-1, the J gene TRBJ2-5; 7 bases fit TRBD1. Germline lookup yields CDR1 SGHRS and CDR2 YFSETQ. V was pared by 4 bases and J by 4 bases, with 7 bases of the junction left unmatched. CDR3 length: 14 amino acids. The CDR3 nucleotides read TGCGCCAGCAGCCCCGGGACAGTCGGAGAGACCCAGTACTTC. Encoded protein: CASSPGTVGETQYF.

The chain joins TRBV18 to TRBJ2-7; 10 nucleotides align to TRBD1. This CDR3 is 15 amino acids long. J lost 4 bases, V lost 6 bases, and 9 bases had no gene match. The V gene's germline CDR1 is KGHSH and CDR2 LQKENI. CDR3 bases: TGTGCCAGCTCTCGCACGACAGGGGGCGTTTACGAGCAGTACTTC. Translation: CASSRTTGGVYEQYF.

The rearrangement uses TRBV28 and TRBJ2-1; weak D call: TRBD2 (5 bases). CDR1 is MDHEN and CDR2 is SYDVKM in the germline V gene. This CDR3 comprises 16 residues. Trimming took 1 base from V and 8 from J, leaving 18 bases between them. The CDR3 reads CASSLSRWGVTYEQFF. DNA for the CDR3: TGTGCCAGCAGTTTATCGAGGTGGGGAGTAACGTATGAGCAGTTCTTC.

The rearrangement uses TRBV7-9 and TRBJ1-1; tentatively, D is TRBD1 (6 bases). Trimming removed 5 bases from V and 0 bases from J, with 10 bases in between. This CDR3 has 14 amino acids. Germline CDR1 and CDR2: SEHNR and FQNEAQ (reference sequence). CDR3 sequence reads: CASSLQGLNTEAFF. CDR3 nucleotides: TGTGCCAGCAGCCTACAGGGCCTGAACACTGAAGCTTTCTTT.

V and J are TRBV28 and TRBJ1-6, with TRBD1 as a possible D gene (6 bases). From germline, CDR1 is MDHEN and CDR2 SYDVKM. The CDR3 is 16 amino acids. Trimming removed 4 bases at V and 0 bases at J, with 10 bases between. CDR3 residues: CASSSLDSSYNSPLHF. The CDR3 nucleotides are TGTGCCAGCAGTTCCCTGGACAGCTCCTATAATTCACCCCTCCACTTT.

CDR3 protein: CASSYSGGYTEAFF. The CDR3 nucleotides read TGTGCCAGCAGTTACTCAGGGGGCTACACTGAAGCTTTCTTT. The chain recombines TRBV28 with TRBJ1-1, with 8 bases aligning to TRBD1. This CDR3 is built from 14 residues. V gave up 4 bases and J gave up 3 bases; unmatched junction bases: 4. Germline V gene data show CDR1 as MDHEN and CDR2 as SYDVKM.

The V call is TRBV28, the J call TRBJ2-7; D unclear. Germline-derived CDR1 and CDR2 are MDHEN and SYDVKM. The CDR3 extends over 12 amino acids. The V and J ends lost 5 bases and 0 bases respectively, with 5 bases between them. CDR3 residues: CASSTSSYEQYF. The CDR3 DNA reads TGTGCCAGCAGTACGAGCTCCTACGAGCAGTACTTC.

The CDR3 here is CASSQEGPGYGYTF. The CDR3, as DNA: TGTGCCAGCAGCCAAGAAGGCCCGGGGTATGGCTACACCTTC. This chain joins TRBV3-1 (or the pseudogene TRBV3-2) and TRBJ1-2, with unresolved D. This CDR3 is built from 14 residues. Trimming cost V 0 bases and J 5 bases, with 10 bases left between them. CDR1 and CDR2 from the germline V gene are LGHDT and YNNKEL (reference sequence).

This rearrangement joins TRBV9 to TRBJ2-3; 7 bases map to TRBD2. The CDR3 loop spans 16 amino acids. V gave up 1 base and J gave up 5 bases; unmatched junction bases: 10. CDR1 SGDLS and CDR2 YYNGEE come from the germline V gene. The CDR3: CASSVSGGRGVDTQYF. CDR3 in DNA: TGTGCCAGCAGCGTAAGCGGCGGGAGAGGGGTAGATACGCAGTATTTT. The full variable domain, with the rest looked up from reference TRBV9 and TRBJ2-3, is DSGVTQTPKHLITATGQRVTLRCSPRSGDLSVYWYQQSLDQGLQFLIQYYNGEERAKGNILERFSAQQFPDLHSELNLSSLELGDSALYFCASSVSGGRGVDTQYFGPGTRLTVL.